These 28 T cell receptor beta chains originate from one sample sequenced in a study of T cell responses to AZD1222 COVID-19 vaccine. Libraries were prepared by immunoSEQ multiplex PCR; TCRdb keeps only in-frame clonotypes and omits some of them. The table has around 80,000 clones, approximately 90% seen once; the top ten hold roughly 10%. The sample was peripheral blood, taken on day 0 of AZD1222 vaccination. These receptors came from an adult in good health.

Comment on this clone: At one boundary the junction diverges from the germline segment, which might be a read error. This specimen includes other DNA sequences encoding the same CDR3. J is TRBJ2-2 and V is TRBV11-3, with D perhaps matching TRBD2 (6 bases). The length of the CDR3 is 15 residues. Germline lookup yields CDR1 SGHNT and CDR2 YENEEA. The CDR3 is CASSLGLGSTGELFF. The CDR3 nucleotides read TGTGCCAGTAGCTTAGGGCTCGGGAGCACCGGGGAGCTGTTTTTT.

The rearrangement uses TRBV10-1 and TRBJ1-6; the D gene is possibly TRBD1 (5 bases). Trimming shortened V by 4 bases and J by 8 bases, and 12 bases separated the two germline ends. This CDR3 contains 14 residues. Looked up from germline, CDR1 is WNHNN and CDR2 is SYGVQD (reference sequence). CDR3 bases: TGCGCCAGCAGTGGCTCAGGGAGCTATTCACCCCTCCACTTT. This codes for CASSGSGSYSPLHF.

The table lists this clone with a count of one. The CDR3 region has the DNA TGTGCCAGCAGTTATTCCCGAGGCATCTATGGCTACACCTTC. Protein sequence: CASSYSRGIYGYTF. The chain combines TRBV2 with TRBJ1-2; D gene unclear. Germline CDR1 is SNHLY and CDR2 is FYNNEI. V was pared by 5 bases and J by 4 bases, with 14 bases between. This CDR3 spans 14 amino acids.

V usage is TRBV5-1 and J usage is TRBJ2-1, with 9 bases that match TRBD1. V trimming: 7 bases; J trimming: 5 bases; junction bases outside the gene matches: 16. The CDR3 is 17 amino acids. The germline gives CDR1 SGHRS, CDR2 YFSETQ. DNA for the CDR3: TGCGCCAGCTATCCAGGGGGTGGACAGGGGAGGAACAATGAGCAGTTCTTC. As protein: CASYPGGGQGRNNEQFF.

About this clone: One end of the junction is discordant with germline, which a read error may explain. This rearrangement joins TRBV7-7 to TRBJ1-1; no firm D call. This CDR3 contains 13 residues. Per the germline V gene, CDR1 is SSHAT and CDR2 is FNYEAQ (reference sequence). The CDR3 DNA reads as TGTGCTAGCAGCTTTGACCTGAACACTGAAGCTTTCTTT. Protein sequence: CASSFDLNTEAFF.

The CDR3 is CASSGTNTGELFF. CDR3 nucleotides: TGTGCCAGCAGCGGGACGAACACCGGGGAGCTGTTTTTT. This sequence joins TRBV11-2 and TRBJ2-2, with D unclear. This CDR3 spans 13 amino acids. The germline V gene has CDR1 SGHAT and CDR2 FQNNGV. V was trimmed by 5 bases and J by 0 bases, leaving 4 bases between them.

This sequence joins TRBV7-9 and TRBJ2-3, with 9 bases aligning to TRBD1. After removal of 4 bases from V and 3 bases from J, the junction contained 5 bases not matched to a gene. The CDR3 sequence is 15 residues long. From germline, CDR1 is SEHNR and CDR2 FQNEAQ (reference sequence). The CDR3 coding sequence is TGTGCCAGCAGCTCTGGGACAGGGAGGACAGATACGCAGTATTTT. Its translation: CASSSGTGRTDTQYF. The full variable domain, in which reference TRBV7-9 and TRBJ2-3 provide the parts outside the CDR3, is DTGVSQNPRHKITKRGQNVTFRCDPISEHNRLYWYRQTLGQGPEFLTYFQNEAQLEKSRLLSDRFSAERPKGSFSTLEIQRTEQGDSAMYLCASSSGTGRTDTQYFGPGTRLTVL.

This clone came up once. The chain links TRBV3-1 (or the pseudogene TRBV3-2) to TRBJ2-3; 9 bases map to TRBD2. The junction had 4 bases not matched to a gene; V was cut back by 6 bases and J by 0 bases. This CDR3 contains 15 residues. Germline V gives CDR1 LGHDT, CDR2 YNNKEL (reference sequence). The CDR3 bases are TGTGCCAGCAGTCTAGCGGGATCTAGCACAGATACGCAGTATTTT. Translating gives CASSLAGSSTDTQYF.

The chain has TRBV3-1 (or the pseudogene TRBV3-2) and TRBJ2-3; the match to TRBD1 covers 7 bases. This CDR3 contains 15 residues. The V gene's germline CDR1 is LGHDT and CDR2 YNNKEL (reference sequence). J was trimmed by 2 bases and V by 2 bases; bases with no gene match: 4. The CDR3 is CASSQTGTDTDTQYF. The CDR3 coding sequence is TGTGCCAGCAGCCAAACCGGGACAGACACAGATACGCAGTATTTT.

This chain joins TRBV6-1 and TRBJ2-2; D possibly uses TRBD1 or TRBD2 (5 bases each). The CDR3 loop spans 15 amino acids. Germline-derived CDR1 and CDR2 are MNHNS and SASEGT. The ends were cut back, 0 bases at V and 6 bases at J, with 11 bases in the middle. The CDR3 reads CASSEATGAAGELFF. The CDR3 DNA is TGTGCCAGCAGTGAAGCGACCGGGGCGGCCGGGGAGCTGTTTTTT.

The chain combines TRBV2 with TRBJ1-1; no clear D gene. The CDR3 has 13 amino acids. Germline lookup yields CDR1 SNHLY and CDR2 FYNNEI. V was shortened by 7 bases and J by 3 bases, with 12 bases between the two germline ends. CDR3 region: CASTTTWDTEAFF. CDR3 nucleotide sequence: TGTGCCAGCACCACGACTTGGGACACTGAAGCTTTCTTT.

The chain is built from TRBV4-1 and TRBJ2-3, with TRBD2 matching over 10 bases. Germline-derived CDR1 and CDR2 are MGHRA and YSYEKL. The trim removed 1 base at V and 0 bases at J, leaving 10 bases unmatched. The CDR3 loop spans 19 amino acids. CDR3 sequence (DNA): TGCGCCAGCAGCCAAGGTAGCGGGAGGTCGCGAACTAGCACAGATACGCAGTATTTT. Translation: CASSQGSGRSRTSTDTQYF.

This chain connects TRBV10-2 to TRBJ1-1; D perhaps matches TRBD1 (6 bases). Germline CDR1 is WSHSY and CDR2 is SAAADI. This CDR3 has 15 amino acids. Trimming left V 0 bases short and J 3 bases short, with 11 bases between. The CDR3 DNA reads TGCGCCAGCAGTGAGTCGTCCAGGGGCTACACTGAAGCTTTCTTT. The encoded protein is CASSESSRGYTEAFF.

The V gene is TRBV3-1 (or the pseudogene TRBV3-2), the J gene TRBJ2-1, with 7 bases matching TRBD2. In germline, CDR1 is LGHDT, CDR2 YNNKEL (reference sequence). Losses at the gene ends were 4 bases for V and 4 bases for J; bases not matched to a gene: 10. The CDR3 is 16 residues long. CDR3 DNA sequence: TGTGCCAGCAGCCCGTTAGAAGCGGGGATTTACAATGAGCAGTTCTTC. Its protein is CASSPLEAGIYNEQFF.

This chain connects TRBV5-8 to TRBJ1-1; no reliable D call. CDR1 is SGHTS and CDR2 is YDEGEE in the germline V gene. The CDR3 has 13 residues. V lost 2 bases to trimming and J lost 4 bases, with 9 bases between them. The CDR3 is CASSLTRATEAFF. For the CDR3, the DNA is TGTGCCAGCAGCTTAACACGGGCCACTGAAGCTTTCTTT.

The chain couples TRBV10-1 to TRBJ1-1; D is uncertain. CDR1 and CDR2 from the germline V gene are WNHNN and SYGVQD (reference sequence). The CDR3 extends over 13 amino acids. Trimming removed 5 bases at V and 0 bases at J, with 7 bases between. The CDR3 sequence: CASSPTLNTEAFF. CDR3 nucleotides: TGCGCCAGCAGTCCAACATTGAACACTGAAGCTTTCTTT.

The chain employs TRBV27 and TRBJ2-2, with 10 bases lining up with TRBD2. With V trimmed by 7 bases and J by 0 bases, 5 bases remained unmatched. Looked up from germline, CDR1 is MNHEY and CDR2 is SMNVEV (reference sequence). There are 16 residues in the CDR3. The CDR3 region has the DNA TGTGCCAGCAAAACTAGCGGGACCGCGAACACCGGGGAGCTGTTTTTT. This encodes CASKTSGTANTGELFF.

The chain couples TRBV5-4 to TRBJ2-7; 7 positions match TRBD2. Trimming took 3 bases from V and 5 from J; bases not matched to a gene: 8. This CDR3 contains 14 residues. Germline V gene sequence: CDR1 SGHNT, CDR2 YYREEE (reference sequence). CDR3 in amino acids: CASSSESGTHEQYF. The CDR3 DNA sequence: TGTGCCAGCAGCTCCGAAAGCGGGACCCACGAGCAGTACTTC.

The V and J genes are TRBV29-1 and TRBJ1-2; 7 nucleotides agree with TRBD1. The CDR3 extends over 12 amino acids. Germline V gene data show CDR1 as SQVTM and CDR2 as ANQGSEA. The V gene end was trimmed by 4 bases and the J gene end by 1 base; junction bases not matched to a gene: 0. This CDR3 is CSVGDSNYGYTF. In nucleotides, the CDR3 is TGCAGCGTTGGGGACAGTAACTATGGCTACACCTTC.

The CDR3 spells CASSQVGPMGLFF. CDR3 nucleotide sequence: TGTGCCAGCAGCCAAGTAGGGCCCATGGGGCTGTTTTTT. The rearrangement joins TRBV3-1 (or the pseudogene TRBV3-2) to TRBJ2-2, with no clear D. The CDR3 has 13 residues. The V end lost 1 base, the J end lost 13 bases, and 13 bases lay between the germline ends. Germline loops: CDR1 LGHDT, CDR2 YNNKEL (reference sequence).

The gene calls are TRBV7-2 and TRBJ1-6, with D tentatively TRBD1 (5 bases). Germline CDR1 reads SGHTA; CDR2 reads FQGNSA. The CDR3 is 15 amino acids. The V gene lost 1 base and the J gene lost 9 bases, with 13 bases spanning the gap. DNA for the CDR3: TGTGCCAGCAGCTTAGATAGCGGGGGTGGTTCACCCCTCCACTTT. It is translated as CASSLDSGGGSPLHF.

The chain joins TRBV19 to TRBJ1-6; no clear D gene. The CDR3 sequence is 14 residues long. Deletions cut 7 bases from V and 3 bases from J, with 10 bases between. In germline, CDR1 is LNHDA, CDR2 SQIVND (reference sequence). CDR3 region: CASNNPFYNSPLHF. In DNA form, the CDR3 reads TGTGCCAGTAATAACCCTTTCTATAATTCACCCCTCCACTTT.

The genes are TRBV30 and TRBJ2-7; the D gene could be TRBD1 or TRBD2 (7 bases each). The CDR3 loop spans 14 amino acids. Trimming took off 3 bases at V and 1 base at J, with 13 bases between the two ends. In germline, CDR1 is GTSNPN, CDR2 SVGIG (reference sequence). The CDR3 region is CAWRGGTASYEQYF. DNA of the CDR3: TGTGCCTGGAGGGGGGGGACAGCATCCTACGAGCAGTACTTC.

The V and J genes are TRBV3-1 (or the pseudogene TRBV3-2) and TRBJ2-6, with 7 bases identical to TRBD2. Germline trimming cut 5 bases from V and 4 bases from J; bases unmatched to any gene: 14. CDR3 length: 18 residues. Germline V gene data show CDR1 as LGHDT and CDR2 as YNNKEL (reference sequence). In DNA form, the CDR3 reads TGTGCCAGCAGCGAGGAGGGAGGGGCAGAGACAGGGGCCAACGTCCTGACTTTC. Its protein product is CASSEEGGAETGANVLTF.

V is TRBV6-1 and J is TRBJ2-3; 11 bases line up with TRBD2. Trimming took 2 bases from V and 6 from J; bases not matched to a gene: 4. The length of the CDR3 is 15 residues. CDR1 and CDR2 from the germline V gene are MNHNS and SASEGT. In nucleotides, the CDR3 is TGTGCCAGCAGTGAACGGGCTAGCGGGGGGGATACGCAGTATTTT. Translation gives CASSERASGGDTQYF.

The table lists this clone with a count of one. The rearrangement joins TRBV7-8 to TRBJ1-2; possibly TRBD1 for D (6 bases). Germline V gene lookup returns CDR1 SGHVS and CDR2 FQNEAQ. V gave up 5 bases and J gave up 6 bases, with 25 bases separating them. The CDR3 is 17 residues long. The CDR3, as DNA: TGTGCCAGCAGCGTCGATTTAAGCGCAGGGGATAGCAATGGCTACACCTTC. Its protein product is CASSVDLSAGDSNGYTF.

The chain couples TRBV6-6 to TRBJ1-1, with a possible D match to TRBD1 (6 bases). Germline V gene lookup returns CDR1 MNHNY and CDR2 SVGAGI (reference sequence). The CDR3 covers 16 residues. The V end lost 5 bases, the J end lost 1 base, and 17 bases lay between the germline ends. DNA for the CDR3: TGTGCCAGCAGTCATACAGGGAGCCGAAAGAACACTGAAGCTTTCTTT. Translation gives CASSHTGSRKNTEAFF.

The chain uses TRBV30 and TRBJ2-1, with D hard to call. The CDR3 loop spans 15 amino acids. Germline CDR1 reads GTSNPN; CDR2 reads SVGIG (reference sequence). V gave up 4 bases and J gave up 0 bases, with 13 bases separating them. Here the CDR3 reads CAWTGPTSSYNEQFF. CDR3 in DNA: TGTGCCTGGACCGGGCCCACGAGCTCCTACAATGAGCAGTTCTTC.